Sequencing of this T cell receptor beta chain was carried out in a study of blood T cell repertoires in COVID-19. Study as a whole: Collection of acute and convalescent COVID-19 samples took place in the United States, Italy and Spain. T cells, B-cell-depleted T cells, or PBMCs supplied cDNA or gDNA.

Authors' methods: Reference gene primer amplification yielded estimated nucleated cell counts. Using immunoSEQ multiplex PCR, the repertoire was profiled, and TCRdb retains in-frame clones only, with some absent. That table furnishes V, J and clone size, whereas the DNA furnished D and trimming. The data contain more than 200,000 clones, around 88% of them singletons. Germline CDR1 reads SGHTS; CDR2 reads YDEGEE. The trim removed 3 bases at V and 4 bases at J, leaving 9 bases unmatched. The length of the CDR3 is 16 residues. This TCR came from a young man with active or convalescent COVID-19. Sequencing used peripheral blood. The rearrangement uses TRBV5-8 and TRBJ1-4, with 7 nucleotides matching TRBD1. The CDR3 region has the DNA TGTGCCAGCAGCTCGGGGGACAGAAACATTAATGAAAAACTGTTTTTT. As protein: CASSSGDRNINEKLFF.